The entry below gives a single T cell receptor beta chain sequence along with its context. The CDR3 sequence is 11 residues long. CDR1 and CDR2 from the germline V gene are MGHDK and SYGVNS. V gave up 4 bases and J gave up 4 bases, with 2 bases separating them. The data derive from a study of cytomegalovirus exposure and HLA in healthy donors. Primers: 60 Vbeta forward and 13 Jbeta reverse. Sequencing was performed with immunoSEQ multiplex PCR; in TCRdb, only in-frame clones are kept and a portion is missing. The profile shows 90,000 to 100,000 clones, approximately 71% of them singletons. Sequenced input: PBMCs. This chain uses TRBV25-1 with TRBJ2-1; D remains unclear. The receptor was isolated from a female donor in good health and CMV-seronegative. CDR3 protein: CASSVYNEQFF. In DNA form, the CDR3 reads TGTGCCAGCAGTGTATACAATGAGCAGTTCTTC.